This T cell receptor beta chain was sequenced in a study of blood T cells in healthy people across ages. A second roughly 7 to 12 cycle PCR used barcoded and J-beta primers. Paired-end reads containing CDR3 totaled no fewer than 2.5 million for each sample. TCRdb reprocessed the 5' RACE reads with MiXCR, giving one entry per CDR3 protein. The table lists approximately 880,000 distinct CDR3 sequences, roughly 52% of them singletons. V was pared by 5 bases and J by 0 bases, with 8 bases of the junction left unmatched. Per germline, CDR1 SGHTA and CDR2 FQGNSA. This CDR3 is 16 amino acids long. Only a few counts were recorded for this clonotype.

This receptor was taken from a man aged 25-45 years in good health. The sequenced material came from blood. The V call is TRBV7-2, the J call TRBJ2-7; 9 bases match TRBD1. This CDR3 is CASSPRGQGISYEQYF. The CDR3 nucleotides read TGTGCCAGCAGCCCGAGGGGACAGGGTATCTCCTACGAGCAGTACTTC.